The sequence of this TCR beta chain was determined in a study of CD8 T cells in ankylosing spondylitis. General study findings and limits: What appeared characteristic of ankylosing spondylitis blood was a TCR beta motif of fewer than ten highly homologous variants. Matched ankylosing spondylitis synovial fluid reportedly showed significant enrichment of disease-linked clones. Previously reported in reactive arthritis synovial fluid and blood were some of the motif variants.

This clonotype was counted at least ten times. Its antigen remains unidentified. Libraries for TCR beta were made by quantitative 5'-RACE with molecular barcodes. TCRdb fed the 5' RACE reads into MiXCR, producing one record per CDR3 protein. The data contain around 300,000 distinct CDR3 sequences, more than 9% of them singletons. With 3 bases clipped from V and 3 bases from J, the junction kept 2 bases outside the gene matches. This CDR3 region has 13 residues. Germline values: CDR1 WSHSY, CDR2 SAAADI. The V and J genes are TRBV10-2 and TRBJ2-7; TRBD2 aligns across 7 bases. Sequencing was performed on blood, either unsorted or a sorted T cell fraction (not recorded which). The receptor comes from a female donor with ankylosing spondylitis or in good health (not recorded which). The CDR3 region is CASSDGGGYEQYF. The CDR3 nucleotides are TGCGCCAGCAGTGATGGGGGGGGCTACGAGCAGTACTTC.